A single sample gave rise to the 26 T cell receptor beta chains below, sequenced in a study of molecular identifiers for immune sequencing clone quantification. TCRdb itself ran the PCR reads through MiXCR, one entry per CDR3 protein. In the table there are about 500,000 distinct CDR3 sequences, around a fifth of which are singletons. The sample consisted of naive CD8+ T cells from blood, with Jurkat cell RNA spiked in. Noted subset: FACS-sorted CD8+CD4-CCR7+CD45RA+ naive T cells. The receptors derive from a human donor in good health. Some libraries in this study had Jurkat cell RNA spiked in.

Turning to this clonotype: A read error is possible here, since a much larger clone lies one base away. The chain uses TRBV30 and TRBJ2-2; TRBD2 is a possible D gene (5 bases). There are 13 residues in the CDR3. In germline, CDR1 is GTSNPN, CDR2 SVGIG (reference sequence). Here the CDR3 reads CACLKENTGEPFF. DNA for the CDR3: TGTGCCTGCCTCAAAGAGAACACCGGGGAGCCGTTTTTT.

V and J are TRBV14 and TRBJ2-7, with 8 bases aligning to TRBD1. V lost 4 bases to trimming and J lost 6 bases; unmatched junction nucleotides: 5. In germline, CDR1 is SGHDN, CDR2 FVKESK. CDR3 size: 13 residues. The DNA for the CDR3 is TGTGCCAGCAGCCTCAGGGGGCTCTCCGAGCAGTACTTC. It encodes CASSLRGLSEQYF.

This clonotype came up many times. The chain recombines TRBV28 with TRBJ2-7, with 7 bases fitting TRBD1. Germline V gives CDR1 MDHEN, CDR2 SYDVKM. The V and J ends lost 4 bases and 6 bases, in that order; junction bases with no gene match: 6. The CDR3 covers 13 residues. The CDR3, as DNA: TGTGCCAGCAGTTCACGACAGGGCGGCGAGCAGTACTTC. Translated: CASSSRQGGEQYF.

This clonotype was counted many times. J is TRBJ2-7 and V is TRBV27; 9 bases fit TRBD1. The CDR3 contains 13 residues. CDR1 is MNHEY and CDR2 is SMNVEV in the germline V gene (reference sequence). J was trimmed by 4 bases and V by 6 bases; bases with no gene match: 4. The CDR3 sequence is CASRQQGAYEQYF. As DNA, the CDR3 is TGTGCCAGCAGACAACAGGGGGCATACGAGCAGTACTTC.

Regarding this clonotype: This could be a read error, since a much larger clone is one nucleotide away. The rearrangement links TRBV7-9 to TRBJ1-1, with TRBD1 as a possible D gene (6 bases). The CDR3 length is 14 residues. Per the germline V gene, CDR1 is SEHNR and CDR2 is FQNEAQ (reference sequence). The CDR3 nucleotides read TGTGCCGGCAGCCACGGGACATATTACACTGAAGCTTTCTTT. Translating it yields CAGSHGTYYTEAFF.

This clonotype was seen once. A much larger clone lies a single base off, so this may be a read error. J is TRBJ2-4 and V is TRBV14; possibly TRBD1 or TRBD2 for D (5 bases each). CDR3 size: 13 residues. In germline, CDR1 is SGHDN, CDR2 FVKESK. In nucleotides, the CDR3 is TGTGCCAGCAGCCCCGGGACGCCAGAGAGTCAGTGCTTC. The encoded protein is CASSPGTPESQCF.

This clonotype was seen at least ten times. The DNA for the CDR3 is TGTGCCAGCAGGCCCGCGTCGGACACCATGAACACTGAAGCTTTCTTT. This encodes CASRPASDTMNTEAFF. The genes are TRBV7-6 and TRBJ1-1; D is possibly TRBD1 (5 bases). The CDR3 contains 16 residues. The germline V gene encodes CDR1 SGHVS and CDR2 FNYEAQ. The V and J ends lost 6 bases and 0 bases respectively, with 17 bases between them.

The chain combines TRBV7-9 with TRBJ2-7, with D unclear. The CDR3 consists of 13 residues. Germline assignment: CDR1 SEHNR and CDR2 FQNEAQ (reference sequence). V lost 2 bases and J lost 5, with 10 bases in between. CDR3 DNA sequence: TGTGCCAGCAGCTTAACAGCGAGTAACGAGCAGTACTTC. Translation gives CASSLTASNEQYF.

The V gene is TRBV11-1, the J gene TRBJ1-2, with D possibly matching TRBD1 (6 bases). Per germline, CDR1 SGHAT and CDR2 FQDESV (reference sequence). CDR3 length: 16 residues. Deletions cut 5 bases from V and 4 bases from J, with 20 bases between. CDR3 DNA: TGTGCCAGCAGCCGCCCCGACAGGCCCATGGGCTATGGCTACACCTTC. This encodes CASSRPDRPMGYGYTF.

The chain carries TRBV14 and TRBJ2-3; TRBD2 matches at 9 bases. This CDR3 spans 16 amino acids. Unmatched junction bases numbered 4, after V lost 1 base and J lost 2 bases. Germline V gene sequence: CDR1 SGHDN, CDR2 FVKESK. CDR3 loop: CASSQVAGGITDTQYF. DNA of the CDR3: TGTGCCAGCAGCCAAGTTGCGGGAGGGATCACAGATACGCAGTATTTT.

V is TRBV7-9 and J is TRBJ2-1; no definite D call. This CDR3 has 11 residues. CDR1 is SEHNR, CDR2 FQNEAQ, per germline (reference sequence). V lost 7 bases to trimming and J lost 8 bases, with 9 bases between them. CDR3 loop: CASTTFDEQFF. CDR3 coding DNA: TGTGCCAGCACCACCTTCGATGAGCAGTTCTTC.

This clonotype has only a few counts. The chain employs TRBV9 and TRBJ2-2, with 13 positions matching TRBD2. Looked up from germline, CDR1 is SGDLS and CDR2 is YYNGEE. The V gene end was trimmed by 4 bases and the J gene end by 6 bases; junction bases not matched to a gene: 12. The CDR3 covers 18 residues. CDR3 DNA sequence: TGTGCCAGCAGCCCCCTCCCCACTAGCGGGGGGGCTTCCGGGGAGCTGTTTTTT. Amino acids: CASSPLPTSGGASGELFF.

This clonotype was observed a few times. The chain employs TRBV12-3 or TRBV12-4 and TRBJ2-3; D possibly corresponds to TRBD2 (5 bases). CDR3 length: 15 amino acids. The V end was cut by 4 bases, the J end by 3 bases, with 14 bases between. CDR3 coding DNA: TGTGCCAGCAGTTCCCATTGGGAGTTGACAGATACGCAGTATTTT. This sequence encodes CASSSHWELTDTQYF.

This clonotype was seen repeatedly, ten times or more. The chain couples TRBV30 to TRBJ2-5; 13 bases map to TRBD2. The length of the CDR3 is 14 residues. With V trimmed by 4 bases and J by 4 bases, 3 bases remained unmatched. CDR1 GTSNPN and CDR2 SVGIG come from the germline V gene (reference sequence). DNA of the CDR3: TGTGCCTGGATACTAGCGGGGGGGCCAGAGACCCAGTACTTC. Translated, it gives CAWILAGGPETQYF. Full variable domain (outside the CDR3, taken from reference TRBV30 and TRBJ2-5): SQTIHQWPATLVQPVGSPLSLECTVEGTSNPNLYWYRQAAGRGLQLLFYSVGIGQISSEVPQNLSASRPQDRQFILSSKKLLLSDSGFYLCAWILAGGPETQYFGPGTRLLVL.

The chain carries TRBV29-1 and TRBJ2-1, with D tentatively TRBD1 (5 bases). CDR3 length equals 11 residues. Deletions cut 6 bases from V and 5 bases from J, with 8 bases between. Germline lookup yields CDR1 SQVTM and CDR2 ANQGSEA. CDR3: CSVTGNNEQFF. The CDR3 nucleotides read TGCAGCGTAACAGGAAACAATGAGCAGTTCTTC.

V and J are TRBV27 and TRBJ2-1; 8 bases align to TRBD1. V was pared by 5 bases and J by 5 bases, with 5 bases of the junction left unmatched. The CDR3 is 14 residues long. The germline CDR1 and CDR2 sequences are MNHEY and SMNVEV (reference sequence). DNA for the CDR3: TGTGCCAGCAGTCGCCAGGGGGCAAACAATGAGCAGTTCTTC. This translates into CASSRQGANNEQFF.

This chain uses TRBV27 with TRBJ2-3; 7 bases fit TRBD2. Germline CDR1 MNHEY, CDR2 SMNVEV (reference sequence). This CDR3 has 16 residues. V dropped 6 bases and J dropped 0; count of bases not matched to a gene: 9. The DNA of the CDR3 is TGTGCCAGCAGACGCGGGACTACCACAAGCACAGATACGCAGTATTTT. The encoded protein is CASRRGTTTSTDTQYF.

There are a few counts of this clonotype. V usage is TRBV20-1 and J usage is TRBJ2-7, with D unresolved. V lost 2 bases to trimming and J lost 0 bases, with 8 bases between them. The length of the CDR3 is 13 residues. CDR1 and CDR2 (germline): DFQATT, SNEGSKA (reference sequence). CDR3 sequence (DNA): TGCAGTGCTAGACCGCTGGGCTCCTACGAGCAGTACTTC. Protein: CSARPLGSYEQYF.

This clonotype was picked up one time. The junction does not match germline at one end; this may be a read error. The chain uses TRBV6-2 or TRBV6-3 and TRBJ1-4; D is perhaps TRBD1 (5 bases). Germline V gene sequence: CDR1 MNHEY, CDR2 SVGEGT. This CDR3 is 15 amino acids long. CDR3 sequence (DNA): TGTGCCAGCAGTTACGAGACAGCGAATAATGAAAAACTGGTTTTT. Amino acids: CASSYETANNEKLVF.

This clonotype was detected ten times or more. The gene calls are TRBV7-2 and TRBJ2-1; no clear D. Trimming stripped 3 bases from V and 3 bases from J, with 12 bases between. The CDR3 runs to 15 residues. Germline V lookup: CDR1 SGHTA, CDR2 FQGNSA. The CDR3 loop reads CASSFTNPDYNEQFF. The CDR3 bases are TGTGCCAGCAGCTTTACTAACCCAGACTACAATGAGCAGTTCTTC.

This clonotype was seen many times. The chain recombines TRBV27 with TRBJ1-1; 7 positions match TRBD1. Germline V gives CDR1 MNHEY, CDR2 SMNVEV (reference sequence). V lost 1 base and J lost 5; bases outside the gene matches: 13. This CDR3 is built from 17 residues. This chain's CDR3 is CASSLLVVGRGGTEAFF. The CDR3 DNA is TGTGCCAGCAGTTTATTAGTGGTGGGCAGGGGGGGGACTGAAGCTTTCTTT.

The table lists this clonotype with a few counts. The chain is built from TRBV30 and TRBJ2-1; possibly TRBD2 for D (6 bases). Germline loops: CDR1 GTSNPN, CDR2 SVGIG (reference sequence). V was trimmed by 8 bases and J by 7 bases, leaving 18 bases between them. This CDR3 comprises 13 residues. CDR3 nucleotide sequence: TGTGCCGGGGACGGGACTCCTAAAAATGAGCAGTTCTTC. Protein: CAGDGTPKNEQFF.

In its sample, this clonotype was seen many times. This rearrangement joins TRBV7-9 to TRBJ1-2; D remains unclear. V was clipped by 0 bases and J by 1 base, with 12 bases between them. The germline V gene has CDR1 SEHNR and CDR2 FQNEAQ (reference sequence). This CDR3 has 16 residues. The DNA of the CDR3 is TGTGCCAGCAGCTTAGCGATGTCAGACTTTAACTATGGCTACACCTTC. Translation gives CASSLAMSDFNYGYTF.

Ten or more counts support this clonotype. This chain joins TRBV12-3 or TRBV12-4 and TRBJ2-3; 14 bases map to TRBD2. Unmatched junction bases numbered 4, after V lost 6 bases and J lost 5 bases. This CDR3 spans 15 amino acids. For the CDR3, the DNA is TGTGCCAGCAGCGGGGGACTAGCGGGAGTAGATACGCAGTATTTT. Its translation: CASSGGLAGVDTQYF.

In its sample, this clonotype was seen a few times. The chain recombines TRBV9 with TRBJ2-1; a weak D match, TRBD2 (6 bases). Looked up from germline, CDR1 is SGDLS and CDR2 is YYNGEE. The V end was cut by 3 bases, the J end by 0 bases, with 13 bases between. This CDR3 is 16 amino acids long. The CDR3: CASSGGPSASYNEQFF. Here the CDR3 DNA reads TGTGCCAGCAGCGGGGGCCCTAGCGCCTCCTACAATGAGCAGTTCTTC.

The sample holds a few counts of this clonotype. The rearrangement uses TRBV4-1 and TRBJ2-2; 10 nucleotides match TRBD1. Germline V gives CDR1 MGHRA, CDR2 YSYEKL. V gave up 4 bases and J gave up 6 bases; unmatched junction bases: 8. The CDR3 is 16 amino acids. CDR3 nucleotide sequence: TGCGCCAGCAGCCCCCTAACCGGGACAGGGGCCGGGGAGCTGTTTTTT. This gives the protein CASSPLTGTGAGELFF.